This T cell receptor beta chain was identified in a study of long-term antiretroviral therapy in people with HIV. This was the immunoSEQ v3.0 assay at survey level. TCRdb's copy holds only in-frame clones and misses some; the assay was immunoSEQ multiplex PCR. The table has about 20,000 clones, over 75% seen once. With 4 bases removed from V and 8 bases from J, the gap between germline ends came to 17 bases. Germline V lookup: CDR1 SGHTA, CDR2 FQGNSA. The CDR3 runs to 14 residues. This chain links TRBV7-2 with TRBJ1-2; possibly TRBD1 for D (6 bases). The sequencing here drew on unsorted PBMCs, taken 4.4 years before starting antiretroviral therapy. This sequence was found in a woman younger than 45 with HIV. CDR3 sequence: CASSSTQGMGGYTF. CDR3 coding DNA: TGTGCCAGCAGCTCCACGCAGGGGATGGGCGGCTACACCTTC.